Below are 2 T cell receptor beta chains sequenced from a single sample in a study of shared clonotypes between healthy human individuals. Naive CD8 cells were CD45RO-negative, positively selected for CCR7, excluding terminally differentiated effector memory CD45RA+ cells. TCRdb keeps only in-frame clones here, not all; method: immunoSEQ multiplex PCR. This table holds about 700,000 clones, about 91% found once. The sample comprised naive CD8+ T cells sorted from blood. The receptors originated from a man in his thirties or forties in good health.

Points on this clone: Other nucleotide sequences in the sample specify the same CDR3. V gene TRBV5-5 combines with J gene TRBJ2-7; D might be TRBD1 (5 bases). Deletions cut 1 base from V and 2 bases from J, with 7 bases between. The CDR3 length is 13 residues. Germline V gene lookup returns CDR1 SGHKS and CDR2 YYEKEE (reference sequence). The CDR3 region is CASSLNRPYEQYF. Written as DNA, the CDR3 is TGTGCCAGCAGCTTGAACAGGCCCTACGAGCAGTACTTC.

The chain uses TRBV2 and TRBJ2-7, with a possible D match to TRBD2 (5 bases). Trimming cost V 6 bases and J 2 bases, with 14 bases left between them. The CDR3 sequence is 14 residues long. Germline CDR1 reads SNHLY; CDR2 reads FYNNEI. This CDR3 is CASRTGLNTYEQYF. The CDR3, as DNA: TGTGCCAGCAGAACGGGATTAAATACCTACGAGCAGTACTTC.